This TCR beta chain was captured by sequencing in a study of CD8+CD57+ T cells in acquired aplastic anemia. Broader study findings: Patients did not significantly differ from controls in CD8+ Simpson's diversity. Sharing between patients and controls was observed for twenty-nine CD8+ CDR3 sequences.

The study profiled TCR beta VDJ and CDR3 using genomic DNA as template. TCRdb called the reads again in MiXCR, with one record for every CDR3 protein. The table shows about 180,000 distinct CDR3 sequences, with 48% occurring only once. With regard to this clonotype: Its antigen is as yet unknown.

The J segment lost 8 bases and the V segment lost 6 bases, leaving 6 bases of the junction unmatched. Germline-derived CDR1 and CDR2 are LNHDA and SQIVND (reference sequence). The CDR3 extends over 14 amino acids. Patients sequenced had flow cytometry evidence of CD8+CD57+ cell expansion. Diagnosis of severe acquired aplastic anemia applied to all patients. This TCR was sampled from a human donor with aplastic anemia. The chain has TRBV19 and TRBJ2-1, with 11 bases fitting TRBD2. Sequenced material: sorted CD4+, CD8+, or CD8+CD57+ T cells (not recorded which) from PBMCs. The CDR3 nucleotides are TGTGCCAGTAGGCCGCTAGCGGGGGGCGATGAGCAGTTCTTC. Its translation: CASRPLAGGDEQFF.